The text below deals with one T cell receptor (beta chain). TCRdb reprocessed the PCR reads using MiXCR. The table lists tens of thousands of clones, 15% to 20% of them singletons. This specimen belongs to a study of metastatic and nonmetastatic thyroid tumors. Study context: Repertoires from malignant and benign thyroid patients were compared across blood and tumor or nodule tissue.

There were no patients who had received any treatment before thyroid surgery. This clonotype was obtained from a female donor with papillary thyroid cancer or a benign thyroid nodule (not recorded which). Some clones in this sample may be carry-over from other donors' samples. Sequencing was performed on blood.

CDR3 bases: TGTGCCAGCAGCTTAGCGGGGTCCCCCTACGAGCAGTACTTC. Translating it yields CASSLAGSPYEQYF. This chain connects TRBV7-2 to TRBJ2-7; unclear D gene. Trimming left V 0 bases short and J 2 bases short, with 8 bases between. The length of the CDR3 is 14 residues. Germline CDR1 SGHTA, CDR2 FQGNSA.